The 11 T cell receptor beta chains below come from one sample, sequenced in a study of blood T cell repertoires in COVID-19. This table comes from immunoSEQ multiplex PCR, and its TCRdb copy is limited to in-frame clones, with some not included. Among 260,000 or so clones listed, less than 85% were seen once. The specimen was PBMCs or T cells enriched from blood (not recorded which). These receptors were taken from a woman between 45 and 60 years old who had recovered from COVID-19.

The V gene is TRBV27, the J gene TRBJ2-7, with 10 bases identical to TRBD2. After removal of 3 bases from V and 3 bases from J, the junction contained 11 bases not matched to a gene. The germline gives CDR1 MNHEY, CDR2 SMNVEV (reference sequence). The CDR3 has 17 residues. CDR3 sequence (DNA): TGTGCCAGCAGTTTGTCCCCATTTAGCGGGAGGAGCTACGAGCAGTACTTC. Its protein is CASSLSPFSGRSYEQYF.

The CDR3 nucleotides read TGCAGCGCCAGTCGGGGGGCCCGGGAGGAAGAGACCCAGTACTTC. As protein: CSASRGAREEETQYF. The rearrangement links TRBV29-1 to TRBJ2-5; D perhaps matches TRBD2 (7 bases). Looked up from germline, CDR1 is SQVTM and CDR2 is ANQGSEA. Deletions cut 7 bases from V and 3 bases from J, with 21 bases between. This CDR3 has 15 residues.

The DNA of the CDR3 is TGTGCCAGCAGTTCGCAGGCCTATGGCTACACCTTC. Translation gives CASSSQAYGYTF. This chain connects TRBV6-5 to TRBJ1-2; D gene ambiguous. The CDR3 loop spans 12 amino acids. Germline loops: CDR1 MNHEY, CDR2 SVGAGI. Between the trimmed V and J ends, which lost 4 bases and 4 bases, there was a span of 7 bases.

The chain combines TRBV5-4 with TRBJ1-6, with D possibly TRBD1 on 6 matching bases. V was clipped by 2 bases and J by 9 bases, with 12 bases between them. Germline CDR1 and CDR2: SGHNT and YYREEE (reference sequence). CDR3 length: 14 residues. CDR3 bases: TGTGCCAGCAGCTTACAGGGTCTCGGTTCACCCCTCCACTTT. Translation gives CASSLQGLGSPLHF.

This rearrangement joins TRBV7-3 to TRBJ2-3; a possible D gene is TRBD1 (5 bases). CDR3 length: 14 residues. In germline, CDR1 is SGHTA, CDR2 FQGTGA. V lost 1 base and J lost 4, with 9 bases in between. CDR3 residues: CASSLIGVADTQYF. In DNA, the CDR3 is TGTGCCAGCAGCTTAATAGGGGTGGCAGATACGCAGTATTTT.

This chain joins TRBV30 and TRBJ1-6; no firm D call. In germline, CDR1 is GTSNPN, CDR2 SVGIG (reference sequence). This CDR3 has 13 residues. Trimming took 8 bases from V and 1 from J, leaving 9 bases between them. The CDR3 loop is CARRRSYNSPLHF. DNA for the CDR3: TGTGCCCGCCGTCGGTCCTATAATTCACCCCTCCACTTT.

The V and J genes are TRBV5-1 and TRBJ2-2; 7 bases line up with TRBD1. There are 16 residues in the CDR3. Germline values: CDR1 SGHRS, CDR2 YFSETQ. J lost 1 base, V lost 4 bases, and 7 bases had no gene match. CDR3 protein: CASSPGRQGNTGELFF. The CDR3 DNA reads TGCGCCAGCAGCCCCGGACGACAGGGGAACACCGGGGAGCTGTTTTTT.

J is TRBJ2-1 and V is TRBV30, with 7 bases that match TRBD2. The CDR3 sequence is 15 residues long. Germline V gene sequence: CDR1 GTSNPN, CDR2 SVGIG (reference sequence). The trim removed 0 bases at V and 0 bases at J, leaving 2 bases unmatched. CDR3 sequence (DNA): TGTGCCTGGAGTGTACGGGGGGTCTCCTACAATGAGCAGTTCTTC. Translation gives CAWSVRGVSYNEQFF.

This sequence joins TRBV19 and TRBJ1-4; D may be TRBD1 (5 bases). CDR1 and CDR2 from the germline V gene are LNHDA and SQIVND (reference sequence). This CDR3 spans 13 amino acids. V was shortened by 1 base and J by 13 bases, with 13 bases between the two germline ends. CDR3: CASSIGIPGLLFF. The DNA for the CDR3 is TGTGCCAGTAGTATAGGAATCCCGGGACTACTGTTTTTT.

The V call is TRBV15, the J call TRBJ1-1; D ambiguous. CDR1 and CDR2 from the germline V gene are LNHNV and YYDKDF (reference sequence). V was clipped by 0 bases and J by 1 base, with 12 bases between them. This CDR3 contains 16 residues. The CDR3: CATSRDYLRGNTEAFF. DNA of the CDR3: TGTGCCACCAGCAGAGATTATCTGCGGGGGAACACTGAAGCTTTCTTT.

The chain uses TRBV4-1 and TRBJ1-6, with TRBD1 identical over 7 bases. J lost 7 bases, V lost 4 bases, and 13 bases had no gene match. The CDR3 is made up of 17 amino acids. Germline values: CDR1 MGHRA, CDR2 YSYEKL. DNA of the CDR3: TGCGCCAGCAGCCGTGGGTGGAGCCGGGACAGAAATTCACCCCTCCACTTT. Its translation: CASSRGWSRDRNSPLHF.